This T cell receptor beta chain emerged from a study of blood T cell repertoires in COVID-19. TCRdb's table, derived via immunoSEQ multiplex PCR, lists solely in-frame clones and lacks some. The sample includes some 120,000 clones, around 70% seen only once; the top ten take 5.5%. Specimen: peripheral blood. The clonotype originates from a man aged 55 to 70 with acute or convalescent COVID-19.

As DNA, the CDR3 is TGTGCCCACAGGGGCCAAACGCCCCCCTACGAGCAGTACTTC. Its protein is CAHRGQTPPYEQYF. This rearrangement joins TRBV10-3 to TRBJ2-7; 7 bases map to TRBD1. This CDR3 region has 14 residues. Losses at the gene ends were 11 bases for V and 2 bases for J; bases not matched to a gene: 12. The V gene's germline CDR1 is ENHRY and CDR2 SYGVKD.